This paragraph reports one T cell receptor beta chain. Clones were sequenced by immunoSEQ multiplex PCR, and TCRdb holds only the in-frame ones, with some missing. Here the sample spans around 310,000 clones, about nine tenths being singletons. This record belongs to a study of blood T cell repertoires in COVID-19. V gave up 8 bases and J gave up 5 bases; unmatched junction bases: 4. Germline CDR1 ENHRY, CDR2 SYGVKD. The CDR3 loop spans 12 amino acids. The receptor was isolated from a woman in her 30s who had recovered from COVID-19. Sequences were obtained from PBMCs or T cells enriched from blood (not recorded which). The genes are TRBV10-3 and TRBJ2-7; 9 bases line up with TRBD1. The CDR3 DNA reads TGTGCCATCGGACAGGGGATCCACGAGCAGTACTTC. Its translation is CAIGQGIHEQYF.